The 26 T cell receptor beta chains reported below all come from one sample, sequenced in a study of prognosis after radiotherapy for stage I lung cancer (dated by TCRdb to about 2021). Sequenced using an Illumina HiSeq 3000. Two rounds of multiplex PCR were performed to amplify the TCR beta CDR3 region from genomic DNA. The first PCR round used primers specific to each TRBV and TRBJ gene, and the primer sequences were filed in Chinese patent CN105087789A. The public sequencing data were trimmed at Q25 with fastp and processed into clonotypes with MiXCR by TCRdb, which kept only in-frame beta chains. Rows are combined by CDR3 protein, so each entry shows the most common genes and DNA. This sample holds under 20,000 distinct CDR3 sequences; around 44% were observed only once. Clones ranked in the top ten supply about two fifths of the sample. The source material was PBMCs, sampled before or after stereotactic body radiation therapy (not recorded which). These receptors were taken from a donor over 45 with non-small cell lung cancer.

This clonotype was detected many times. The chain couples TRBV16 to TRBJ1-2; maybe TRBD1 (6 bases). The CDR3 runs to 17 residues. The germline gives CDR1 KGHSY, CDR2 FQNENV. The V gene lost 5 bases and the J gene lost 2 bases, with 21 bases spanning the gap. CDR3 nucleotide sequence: TGTGCCAGCAGCTCCCCCCGGGACACCGCTTTCAACTATGGCTACACCTTC. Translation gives CASSSPRDTAFNYGYTF.

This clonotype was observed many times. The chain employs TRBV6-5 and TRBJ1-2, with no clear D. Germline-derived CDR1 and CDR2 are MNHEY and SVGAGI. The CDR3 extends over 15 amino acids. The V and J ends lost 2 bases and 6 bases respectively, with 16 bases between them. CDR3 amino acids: CASSYGQITRDGYTF. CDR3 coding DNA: TGTGCCAGCAGTTACGGCCAGATAACTAGAGATGGCTACACCTTC.

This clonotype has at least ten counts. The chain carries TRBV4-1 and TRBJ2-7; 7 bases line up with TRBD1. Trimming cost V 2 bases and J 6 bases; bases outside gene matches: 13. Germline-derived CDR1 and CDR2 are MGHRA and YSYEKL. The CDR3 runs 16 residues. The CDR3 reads CASSQQRLKDRSEQYF. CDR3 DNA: TGCGCCAGCAGCCAACAAAGACTTAAGGACAGGTCCGAGCAGTACTTC.

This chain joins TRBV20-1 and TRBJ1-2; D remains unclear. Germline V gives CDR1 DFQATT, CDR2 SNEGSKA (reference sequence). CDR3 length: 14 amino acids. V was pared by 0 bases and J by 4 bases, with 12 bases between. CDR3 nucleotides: TGCAGTGCTAGAGATTTGGTACAGATCTATGGCTACACCTTC. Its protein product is CSARDLVQIYGYTF.

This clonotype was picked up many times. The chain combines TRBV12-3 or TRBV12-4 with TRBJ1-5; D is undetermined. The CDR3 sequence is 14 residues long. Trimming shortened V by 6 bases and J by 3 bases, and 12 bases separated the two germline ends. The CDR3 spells CASSPEGNNQPQHF. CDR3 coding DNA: TGTGCCAGCAGCCCAGAAGGTAACAATCAGCCCCAGCATTTT.

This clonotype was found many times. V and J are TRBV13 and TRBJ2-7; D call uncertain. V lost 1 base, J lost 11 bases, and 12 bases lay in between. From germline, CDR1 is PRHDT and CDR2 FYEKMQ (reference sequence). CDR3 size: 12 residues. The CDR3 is CASSLDTGMKYF. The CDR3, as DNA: TGTGCCAGCAGCTTAGATACCGGAATGAAGTACTTC.

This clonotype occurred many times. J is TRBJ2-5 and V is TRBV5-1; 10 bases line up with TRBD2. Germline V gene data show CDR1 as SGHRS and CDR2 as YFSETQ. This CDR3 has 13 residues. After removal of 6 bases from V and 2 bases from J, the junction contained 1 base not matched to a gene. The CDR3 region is CASTLAGQETQYF. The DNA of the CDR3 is TGCGCCAGCACACTAGCGGGACAAGAGACCCAGTACTTC.

The CDR3 sequence is CASSFGQGIAYTQYF. In DNA form, the CDR3 reads TGTGCCAGCAGTTTCGGACAGGGAATCGCATATACGCAGTATTTT. This rearrangement joins TRBV6-5 to TRBJ2-3, with 8 nucleotides matching TRBD1. The CDR3 runs to 15 residues. Germline V gives CDR1 MNHEY, CDR2 SVGAGI. The V segment lost 4 bases and the J segment 7 bases; nucleotides outside the gene matches: 10.

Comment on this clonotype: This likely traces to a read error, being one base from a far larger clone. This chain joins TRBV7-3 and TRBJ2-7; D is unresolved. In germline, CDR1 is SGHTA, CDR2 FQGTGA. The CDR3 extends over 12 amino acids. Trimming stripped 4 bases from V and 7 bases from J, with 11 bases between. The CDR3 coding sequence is TGTGCCAGCAGCTACGAGCGACCGGAGCAGTACTTC. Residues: CASSYERPEQYF.

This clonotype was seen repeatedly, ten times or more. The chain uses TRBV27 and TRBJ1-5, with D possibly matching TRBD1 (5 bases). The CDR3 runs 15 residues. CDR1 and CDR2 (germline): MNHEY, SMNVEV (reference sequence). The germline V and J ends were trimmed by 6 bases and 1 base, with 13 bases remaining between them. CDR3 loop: CASRKGDWSNQPQHF. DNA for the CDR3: TGTGCCAGCAGGAAAGGGGATTGGAGCAATCAGCCCCAGCATTTT.

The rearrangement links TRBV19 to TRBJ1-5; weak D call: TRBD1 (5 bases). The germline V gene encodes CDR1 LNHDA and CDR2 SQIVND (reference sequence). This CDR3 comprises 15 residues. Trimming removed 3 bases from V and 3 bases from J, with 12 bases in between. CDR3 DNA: TGTGCCAGTAGTATGGGGGGACTGATCAATCAGCCCCAGCATTTT. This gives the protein CASSMGGLINQPQHF.

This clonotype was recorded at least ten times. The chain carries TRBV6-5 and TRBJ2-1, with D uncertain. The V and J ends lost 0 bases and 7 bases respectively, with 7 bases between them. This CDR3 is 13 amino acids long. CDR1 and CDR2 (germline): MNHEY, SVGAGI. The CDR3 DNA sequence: TGTGCCAGCAGTTACTCGTCTAGGAATGAGCAGTTCTTC. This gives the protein CASSYSSRNEQFF.

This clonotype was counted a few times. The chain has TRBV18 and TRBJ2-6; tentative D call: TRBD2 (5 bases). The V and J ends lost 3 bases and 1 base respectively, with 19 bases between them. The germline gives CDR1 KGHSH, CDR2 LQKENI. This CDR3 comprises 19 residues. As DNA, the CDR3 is TGTGCCAGCTCACCGCTCCCCTCGGGGAGAGGATCTGGGGCCAACGTCCTGACTTTC. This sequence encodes CASSPLPSGRGSGANVLTF.

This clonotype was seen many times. The CDR3 DNA reads TGTGCCAGCAGTGAAGCAGGAGGGTTTTACGAGCAGTACTTC. Translation: CASSEAGGFYEQYF. The chain combines TRBV2 with TRBJ2-7; D is possibly TRBD2 (6 bases). Germline CDR1 and CDR2: SNHLY and FYNNEI. The CDR3 has 14 residues. Trimming cost V 0 bases and J 4 bases, with 10 bases left between them.

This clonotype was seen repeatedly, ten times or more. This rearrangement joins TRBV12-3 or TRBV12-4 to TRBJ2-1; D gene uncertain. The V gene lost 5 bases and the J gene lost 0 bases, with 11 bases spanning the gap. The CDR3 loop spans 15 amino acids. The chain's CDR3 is CASSKEFRSYNEQFF. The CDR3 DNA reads TGTGCCAGCAGTAAGGAGTTCCGCTCCTACAATGAGCAGTTCTTC.

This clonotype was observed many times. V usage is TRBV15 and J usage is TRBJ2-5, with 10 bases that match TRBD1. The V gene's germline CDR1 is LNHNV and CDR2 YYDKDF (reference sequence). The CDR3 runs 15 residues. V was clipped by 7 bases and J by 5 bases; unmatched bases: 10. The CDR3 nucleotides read TGTGCCACCACTCGAGGACAGGGGGTTTTTGAGACCCAGTACTTC. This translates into CATTRGQGVFETQYF. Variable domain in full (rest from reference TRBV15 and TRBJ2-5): DAMVIQNPRYQVTQFGKPVTLSCSQTLNHNVMYWYQQKSSQAPKLLFHYYDKDFNNEADTPDNFQSRRPNTSFCFLDIRSPGLGDTAMYLCATTRGQGVFETQYFGPGTRLLVL.

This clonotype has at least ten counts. CDR3 nucleotides: TGTGCCAGCAGCCAAGGCGTATCGGTCTTTGAGGGTGAGACCCAGTACTTC. It yields the protein CASSQGVSVFEGETQYF. This sequence joins TRBV3-1 and TRBJ2-5, with D perhaps TRBD2 (5 bases). The CDR3 extends over 17 amino acids. Trimming removed 1 base at V and 5 bases at J, with 20 bases between. Germline assignment: CDR1 LGHDT and CDR2 YNNKEL (reference sequence).

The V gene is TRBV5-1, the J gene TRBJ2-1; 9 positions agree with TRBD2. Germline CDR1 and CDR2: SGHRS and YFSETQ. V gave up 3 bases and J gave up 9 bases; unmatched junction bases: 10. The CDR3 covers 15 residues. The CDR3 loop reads CASSYTSGLVSEQFF. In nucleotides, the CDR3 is TGCGCCAGCAGCTATACTAGCGGGCTAGTGAGTGAGCAGTTCTTC.

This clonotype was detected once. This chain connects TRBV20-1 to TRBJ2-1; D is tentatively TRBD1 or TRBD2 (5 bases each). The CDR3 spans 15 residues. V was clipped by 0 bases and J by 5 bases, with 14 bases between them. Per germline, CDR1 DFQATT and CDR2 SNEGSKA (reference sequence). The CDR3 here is CSARDWGYHHNEQFF. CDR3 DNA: TGCAGTGCTAGAGACTGGGGGTATCACCACAATGAGCAGTTCTTC.

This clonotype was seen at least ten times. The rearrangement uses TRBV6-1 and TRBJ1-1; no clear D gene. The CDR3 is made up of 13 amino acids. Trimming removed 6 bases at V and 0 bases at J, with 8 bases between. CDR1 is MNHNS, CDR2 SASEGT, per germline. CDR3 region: CASSGLLNTEAFF. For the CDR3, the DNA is TGTGCCAGCAGCGGTCTCTTGAACACTGAAGCTTTCTTT.

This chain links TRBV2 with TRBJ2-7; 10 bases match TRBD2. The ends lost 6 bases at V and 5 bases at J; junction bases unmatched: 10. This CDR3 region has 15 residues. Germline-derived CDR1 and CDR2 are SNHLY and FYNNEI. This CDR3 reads CASSSQAGGPDEQYF. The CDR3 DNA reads TGTGCCAGCAGCTCCCAAGCGGGAGGGCCAGACGAGCAGTACTTC.

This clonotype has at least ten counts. The CDR3 coding sequence is TGCGCCAGCACAGCGGGAGGTCCGTACGAGCAGTACTTC. Amino acids: CASTAGGPYEQYF. The chain uses TRBV5-1 and TRBJ2-7, with 9 positions matching TRBD2. This CDR3 is built from 13 residues. In germline, CDR1 is SGHRS, CDR2 YFSETQ. Germline trimming cut 6 bases from V and 4 bases from J; bases unmatched to any gene: 5.

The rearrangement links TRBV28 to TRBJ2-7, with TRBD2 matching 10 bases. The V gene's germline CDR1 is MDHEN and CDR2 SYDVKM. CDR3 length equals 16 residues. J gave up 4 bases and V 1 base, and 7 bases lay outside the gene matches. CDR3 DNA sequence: TGTGCCAGCAGTTTATTTTTGCCTAGCGGGGGATACGAGCAGTACTTC. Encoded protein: CASSLFLPSGGYEQYF.

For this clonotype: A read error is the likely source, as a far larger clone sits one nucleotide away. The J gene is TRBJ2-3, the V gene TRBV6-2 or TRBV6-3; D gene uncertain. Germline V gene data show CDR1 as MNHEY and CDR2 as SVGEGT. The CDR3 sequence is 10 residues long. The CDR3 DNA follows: TGTGCCAGCGGAAAAGATACGCGGTATTTT. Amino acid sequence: CASGKDTRYF.

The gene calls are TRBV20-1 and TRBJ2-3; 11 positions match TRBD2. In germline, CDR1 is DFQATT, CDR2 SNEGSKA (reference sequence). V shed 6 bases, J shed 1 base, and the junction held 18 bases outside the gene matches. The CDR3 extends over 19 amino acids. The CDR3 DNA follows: TGCAGTGCCCATCTAACGGGACTAGCGGACGCCGTGGGCACAGATACGCAGTATTTT. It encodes CSAHLTGLADAVGTDTQYF.

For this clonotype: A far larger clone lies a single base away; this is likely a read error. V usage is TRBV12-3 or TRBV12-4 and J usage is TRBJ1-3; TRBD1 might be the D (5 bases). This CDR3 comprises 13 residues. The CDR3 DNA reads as TGTGCCAGCAGCCCGAATCAGGGAAACACCATATGTTTT. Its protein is CASSPNQGNTICF.